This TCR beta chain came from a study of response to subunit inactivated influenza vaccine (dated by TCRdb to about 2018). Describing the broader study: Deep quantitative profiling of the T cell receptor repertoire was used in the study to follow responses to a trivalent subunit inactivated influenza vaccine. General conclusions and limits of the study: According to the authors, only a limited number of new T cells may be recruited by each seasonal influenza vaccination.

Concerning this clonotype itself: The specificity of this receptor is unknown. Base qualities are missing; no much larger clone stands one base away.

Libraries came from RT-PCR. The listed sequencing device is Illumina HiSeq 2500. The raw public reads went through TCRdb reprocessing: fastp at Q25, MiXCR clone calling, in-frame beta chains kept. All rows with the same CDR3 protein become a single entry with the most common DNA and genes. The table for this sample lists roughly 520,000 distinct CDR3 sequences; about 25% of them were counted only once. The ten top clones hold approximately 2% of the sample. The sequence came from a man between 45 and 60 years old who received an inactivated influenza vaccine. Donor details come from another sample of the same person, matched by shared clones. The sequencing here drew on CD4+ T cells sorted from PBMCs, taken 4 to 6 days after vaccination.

The DNA sequence is given as TGTGCCAGCAGTTTCCTGGACAGGGTTTACAATGAGCAGTTCTTC. Its protein product is CASSFLDRVYNEQFF. This chain is built from TRBV28 and TRBJ2-1, with TRBD1 identical over 8 junction bases. Trimming leaves V shorter by 3 bases and J shorter by 4 bases, with the junction holding 5 bases beyond the gene matches. The CDR3 measures 15 amino acids from cysteine to phenylalanine. Only the CDR3 DNA stays, 45 bases, in frame from base 1. The germline V gene supplies CDR1 MDHEN and CDR2 SYDVKM.